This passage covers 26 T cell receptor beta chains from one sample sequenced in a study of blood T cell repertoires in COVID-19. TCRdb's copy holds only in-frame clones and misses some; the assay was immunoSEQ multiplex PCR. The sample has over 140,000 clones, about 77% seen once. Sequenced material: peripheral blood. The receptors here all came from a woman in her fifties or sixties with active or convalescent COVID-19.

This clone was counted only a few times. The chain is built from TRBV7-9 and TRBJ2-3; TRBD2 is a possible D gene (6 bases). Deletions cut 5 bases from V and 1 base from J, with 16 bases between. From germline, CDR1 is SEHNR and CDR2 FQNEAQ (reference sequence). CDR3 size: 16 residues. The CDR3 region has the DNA TGTGCCAGCAGCCCACCGCGCTCTAGCGGCACAGATACGCAGTATTTT. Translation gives CASSPPRSSGTDTQYF. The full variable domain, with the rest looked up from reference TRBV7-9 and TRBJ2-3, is DTGVSQNPRHKITKRGQNVTFRCDPISEHNRLYWYRQTLGQGPEFLTYFQNEAQLEKSRLLSDRFSAERPKGSFSTLEIQRTEQGDSAMYLCASSPPRSSGTDTQYFGPGTRLTVL.

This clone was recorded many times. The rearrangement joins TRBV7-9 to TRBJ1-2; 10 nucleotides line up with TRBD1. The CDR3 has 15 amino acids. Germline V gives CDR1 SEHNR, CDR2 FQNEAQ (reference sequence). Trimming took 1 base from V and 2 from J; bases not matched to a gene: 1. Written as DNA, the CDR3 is TGTGCCAGCAGCTTAGGACAGGGGGCAAACTATGGCTACACCTTC. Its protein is CASSLGQGANYGYTF.

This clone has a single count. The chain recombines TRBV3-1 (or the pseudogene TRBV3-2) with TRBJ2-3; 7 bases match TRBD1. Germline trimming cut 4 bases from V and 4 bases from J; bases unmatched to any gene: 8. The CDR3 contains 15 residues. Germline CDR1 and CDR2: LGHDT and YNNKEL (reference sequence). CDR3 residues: CASSLGTERSDTQYF. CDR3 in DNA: TGTGCCAGCAGCCTGGGGACAGAAAGGTCAGATACGCAGTATTTT.

CDR3 residues: CAWSLGQGRRATNEKLFF. CDR3 DNA: TGTGCCTGGAGTCTTGGACAGGGGCGCCGAGCAACTAATGAAAAACTGTTTTTT. The chain uses TRBV30 and TRBJ1-4, with 9 nucleotides matching TRBD1. Unmatched junction bases numbered 10, after V lost 2 bases and J lost 0 bases. Germline V CDR1 and CDR2: GTSNPN, SVGIG (reference sequence). The CDR3 length is 18 residues.

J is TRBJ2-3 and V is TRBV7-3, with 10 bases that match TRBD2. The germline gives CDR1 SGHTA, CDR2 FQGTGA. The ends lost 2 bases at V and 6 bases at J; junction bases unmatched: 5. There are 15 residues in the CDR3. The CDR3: CASSLRAGGHDTQYF. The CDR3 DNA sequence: TGTGCCAGCAGCTTACGAGCGGGGGGGCACGATACGCAGTATTTT.

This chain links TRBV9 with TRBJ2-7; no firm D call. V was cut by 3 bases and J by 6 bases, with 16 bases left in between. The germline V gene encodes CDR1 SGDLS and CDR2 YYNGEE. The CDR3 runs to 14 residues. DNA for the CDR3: TGTGCCAGCAGCGCAATCCCCGGCCCGGGCGAGCAGTACTTC. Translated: CASSAIPGPGEQYF. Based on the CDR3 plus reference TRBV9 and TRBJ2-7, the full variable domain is DSGVTQTPKHLITATGQRVTLRCSPRSGDLSVYWYQQSLDQGLQFLIQYYNGEERAKGNILERFSAQQFPDLHSELNLSSLELGDSALYFCASSAIPGPGEQYFGPGTRLTVT.

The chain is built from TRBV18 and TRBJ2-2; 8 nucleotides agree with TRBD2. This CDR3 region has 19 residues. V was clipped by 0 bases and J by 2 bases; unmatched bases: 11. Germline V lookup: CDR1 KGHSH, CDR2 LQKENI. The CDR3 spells CASSPPVTSGTKNTGELFF. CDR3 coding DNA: TGTGCCAGCTCACCACCGGTCACTAGCGGAACTAAAAACACCGGGGAGCTGTTTTTT. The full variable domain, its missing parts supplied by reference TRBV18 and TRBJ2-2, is NAGVMQNPRHLVRRRGQEARLRCSPMKGHSHVYWYRQLPEEGLKFMVYLQKENIIDESGMPKERFSAEFPKEGPSILRIQQVVRGDSAAYFCASSPPVTSGTKNTGELFFGEGSRLTVL.

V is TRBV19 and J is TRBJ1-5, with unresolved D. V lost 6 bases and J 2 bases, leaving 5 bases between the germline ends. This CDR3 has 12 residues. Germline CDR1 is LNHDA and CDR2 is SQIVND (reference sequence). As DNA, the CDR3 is TGTGCCAGTAGGGGAGGCAATCAGCCCCAGCATTTT. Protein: CASRGGNQPQHF.

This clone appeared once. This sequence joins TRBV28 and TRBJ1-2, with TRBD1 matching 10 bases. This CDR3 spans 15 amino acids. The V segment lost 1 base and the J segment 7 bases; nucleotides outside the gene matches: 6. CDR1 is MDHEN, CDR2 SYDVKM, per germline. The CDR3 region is CASSLSGTGERGYTF. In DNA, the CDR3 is TGTGCCAGCAGTTTATCCGGGACAGGGGAACGTGGCTACACCTTC.

The CDR3 is CASSPGTATKPEAFF. Here the CDR3 DNA reads TGCGCCAGCAGCCCCGGGACAGCCACTAAACCTGAAGCTTTCTTT. This sequence joins TRBV5-1 and TRBJ1-1, with 7 positions matching TRBD1. The CDR3 is made up of 15 amino acids. V was pared by 4 bases and J by 6 bases, with 12 bases of the junction left unmatched. The germline CDR1 and CDR2 sequences are SGHRS and YFSETQ.

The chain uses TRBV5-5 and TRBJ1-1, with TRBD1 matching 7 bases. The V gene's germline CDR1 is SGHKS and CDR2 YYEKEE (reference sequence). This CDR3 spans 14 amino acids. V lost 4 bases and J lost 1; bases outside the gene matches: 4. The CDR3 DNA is TGTGCCAGCAGCATCGACAGGGCGAACACTGAAGCTTTCTTT. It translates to CASSIDRANTEAFF.

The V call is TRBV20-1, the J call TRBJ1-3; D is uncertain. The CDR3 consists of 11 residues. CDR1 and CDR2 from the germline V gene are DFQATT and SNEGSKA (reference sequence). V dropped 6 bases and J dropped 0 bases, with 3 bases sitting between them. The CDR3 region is CSASSGNTIYF. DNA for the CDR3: TGCAGTGCGAGCTCTGGAAACACCATATATTTT.

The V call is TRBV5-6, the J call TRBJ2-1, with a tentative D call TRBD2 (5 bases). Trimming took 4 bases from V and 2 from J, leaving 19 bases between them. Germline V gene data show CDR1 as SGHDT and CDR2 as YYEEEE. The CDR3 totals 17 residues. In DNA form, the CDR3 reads TGTGCCAGCAGCCCCAAAGACTACCTGCTTACCTACAATGAGCAGTTCTTC. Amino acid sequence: CASSPKDYLLTYNEQFF.

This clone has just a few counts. CDR3: CASSRTDRSHEQYF. CDR3 coding DNA: TGTGCCAGCAGCCGAACGGACAGGTCACACGAGCAGTACTTC. This chain uses TRBV3-1 (or the pseudogene TRBV3-2) with TRBJ2-7; 7 nucleotides line up with TRBD1. CDR3 size: 14 residues. V lost 4 bases and J lost 5; bases outside the gene matches: 8. Germline V gene data show CDR1 as LGHDT and CDR2 as YNNKEL (reference sequence).

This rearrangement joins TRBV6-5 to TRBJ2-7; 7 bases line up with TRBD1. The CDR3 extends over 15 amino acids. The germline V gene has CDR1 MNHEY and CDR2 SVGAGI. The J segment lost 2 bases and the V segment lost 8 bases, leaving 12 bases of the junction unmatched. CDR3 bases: TGTGCCAGCGGATCGCCGGGACAGCTAACCTACGAGCAGTACTTC. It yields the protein CASGSPGQLTYEQYF.

CDR3 protein: CASSEALSGTNTGELFF. Here the CDR3 DNA reads TGTGCCAGCAGTGAAGCGCTTAGCGGGACGAACACCGGGGAGCTGTTTTTT. V and J are TRBV2 and TRBJ2-2; TRBD2 aligns across 8 bases. Looked up from germline, CDR1 is SNHLY and CDR2 is FYNNEI. This CDR3 is built from 17 residues. The ends lost 0 bases at V and 0 bases at J; junction bases unmatched: 3. Complete variable domain (other parts from reference TRBV2 and TRBJ2-2): EPEVTQTPSHQVTQMGQEVILRCVPISNHLYFYWYRQILGQKVEFLVSFYNNEISEKSEIFDDQFSVERPDGSNFTLKIRSTKLEDSAMYFCASSEALSGTNTGELFFGEGSRLTVL.

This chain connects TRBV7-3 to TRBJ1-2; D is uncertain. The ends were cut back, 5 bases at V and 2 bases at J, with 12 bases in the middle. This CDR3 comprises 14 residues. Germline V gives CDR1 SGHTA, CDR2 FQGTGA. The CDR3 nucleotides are TGTGCCAGCAGCCTAGGTCCGGAAAACTATGGCTACACCTTC. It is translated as CASSLGPENYGYTF.

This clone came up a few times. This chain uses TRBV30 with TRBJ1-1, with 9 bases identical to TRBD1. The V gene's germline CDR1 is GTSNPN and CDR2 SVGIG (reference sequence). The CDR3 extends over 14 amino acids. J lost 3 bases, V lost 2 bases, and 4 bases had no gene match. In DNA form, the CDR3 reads TGTGCCTGGAGTTACCGGGACAGGGACACTGAAGCTTTCTTT. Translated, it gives CAWSYRDRDTEAFF. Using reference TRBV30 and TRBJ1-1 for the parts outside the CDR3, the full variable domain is SQTIHQWPATLVQPVGSPLSLECTVEGTSNPNLYWYRQAAGRGLQLLFYSVGIGQISSEVPQNLSASRPQDRQFILSSKKLLLSDSGFYLCAWSYRDRDTEAFFGQGTRLTVV.

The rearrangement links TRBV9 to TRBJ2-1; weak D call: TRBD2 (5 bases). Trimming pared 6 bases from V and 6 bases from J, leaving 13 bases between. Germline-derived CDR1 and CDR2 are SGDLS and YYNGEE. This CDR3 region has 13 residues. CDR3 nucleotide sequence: TGTGCCAGCAACCTACTAGGAGTCAATGAGCAGTTCTTC. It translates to CASNLLGVNEQFF.

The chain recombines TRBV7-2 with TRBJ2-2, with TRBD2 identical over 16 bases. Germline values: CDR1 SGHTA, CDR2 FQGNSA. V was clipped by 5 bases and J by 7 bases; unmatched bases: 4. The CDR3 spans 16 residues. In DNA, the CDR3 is TGTGCCAGCAGCCCGGGACTAGCGGGGGGGTACGGGGAGCTGTTTTTT. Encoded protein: CASSPGLAGGYGELFF.

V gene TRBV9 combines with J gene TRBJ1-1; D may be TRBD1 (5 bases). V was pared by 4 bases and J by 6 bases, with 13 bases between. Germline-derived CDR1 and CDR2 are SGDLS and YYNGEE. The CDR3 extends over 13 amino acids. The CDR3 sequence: CASSTQGRSEAFF. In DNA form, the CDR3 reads TGTGCCAGCAGCACCCAGGGTCGATCTGAAGCTTTCTTT.

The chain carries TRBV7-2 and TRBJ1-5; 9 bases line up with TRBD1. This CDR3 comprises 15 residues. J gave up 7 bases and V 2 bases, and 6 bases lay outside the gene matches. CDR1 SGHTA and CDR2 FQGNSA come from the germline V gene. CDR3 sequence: CASSLRSGQGQPQHF. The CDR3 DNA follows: TGTGCCAGCAGCTTACGCTCGGGACAGGGCCAGCCCCAGCATTTT. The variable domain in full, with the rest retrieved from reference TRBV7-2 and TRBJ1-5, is GAGVSQSPSNKVTEKGKDVELRCDPISGHTALYWYRQSLGQGLEFLIYFQGNSAPDKSGLPSDRFSAERTGGSVSTLTIQRTQQEDSAVYLCASSLRSGQGQPQHFGDGTRLSIL.

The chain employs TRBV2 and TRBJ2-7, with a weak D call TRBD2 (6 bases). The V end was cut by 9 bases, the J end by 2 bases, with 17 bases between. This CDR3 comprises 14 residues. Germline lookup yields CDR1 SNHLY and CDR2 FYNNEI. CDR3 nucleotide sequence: TGTGCCAGTTTCCGCGGGGTCTCCACCTACGAGCAGTACTTC. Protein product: CASFRGVSTYEQYF.

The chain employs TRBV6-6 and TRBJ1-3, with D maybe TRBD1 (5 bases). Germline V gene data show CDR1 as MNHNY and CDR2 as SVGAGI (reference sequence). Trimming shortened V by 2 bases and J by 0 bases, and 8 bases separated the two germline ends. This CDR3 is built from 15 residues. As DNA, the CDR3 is TGTGCCAGCAGTTACCGGCAGGGCTCTGGAAACACCATATATTTT. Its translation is CASSYRQGSGNTIYF.

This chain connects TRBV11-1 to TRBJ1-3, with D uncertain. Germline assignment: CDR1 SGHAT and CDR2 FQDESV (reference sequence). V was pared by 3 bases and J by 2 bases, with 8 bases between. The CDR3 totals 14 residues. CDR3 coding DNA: TGTGCCAGCAGCTTCGACAAAACTGGAAACACCATATATTTT. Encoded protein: CASSFDKTGNTIYF.

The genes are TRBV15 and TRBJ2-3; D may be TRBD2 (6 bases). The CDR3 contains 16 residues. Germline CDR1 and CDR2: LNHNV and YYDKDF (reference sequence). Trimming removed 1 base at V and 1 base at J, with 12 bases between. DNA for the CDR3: TGTGCCACCAGCAGAGGTCGGGGGAAAGGCACAGATACGCAGTATTTT. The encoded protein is CATSRGRGKGTDTQYF. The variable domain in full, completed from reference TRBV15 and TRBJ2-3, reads DAMVIQNPRYQVTQFGKPVTLSCSQTLNHNVMYWYQQKSSQAPKLLFHYYDKDFNNEADTPDNFQSRRPNTSFCFLDIRSPGLGDTAMYLCATSRGRGKGTDTQYFGPGTRLTVL.